Below are 2 T cell receptor beta chains sequenced from a single sample in a study of T-cell reconstitution after alpha-beta-depleted transplantation in children (dated by TCRdb to 2016 to 2018). The library was made by PCR. TCRdb lists the instrument as Illumina HiSeq 2500. TCR libraries were prepared with molecular barcoding, using unique molecular identifiers to normalize TCRbeta repertoire quantification. TCRdb reran the public reads through fastp at Q25 and MiXCR, keeping productive beta chains. Each record represents a unique CDR3 protein, reported with the most common genes and DNA among its rows. For this sample there are 440,000 or so distinct CDR3 sequences; approximately 11% appear just once. In total, the top ten clones hold about 5% of the sample. The input for sequencing was PBMCs from the stem cell graft donor, taken from the stem cell graft. The receptor set was obtained from a human donor who donated a stem cell graft to a child with acute myeloid leukemia.

This clonotype was found a few times. The J gene is TRBJ2-7, the V gene TRBV20-1; possible D gene TRBD1, 7 bases. V dropped 6 bases and J dropped 0 bases, with 15 bases sitting between them. CDR1 DFQATT and CDR2 SNEGSKA come from the germline V gene (reference sequence). CDR3 size: 14 residues. This CDR3 reads CSAPGDRVSYEQYF. CDR3 in DNA: TGCAGTGCCCCGGGGGACAGAGTCTCCTACGAGCAGTACTTC.

The chain links TRBV7-8 to TRBJ2-3; 12 positions match TRBD2. CDR1 is SGHVS and CDR2 is FQNEAQ in the germline V gene. Trimming took 0 bases from V and 2 from J; bases not matched to a gene: 3. The CDR3 totals 17 residues. CDR3 DNA sequence: TGTGCCAGCAGCTTAGCGGCTAGCGGGGGGGCCACAGATACGCAGTATTTT. Translation gives CASSLAASGGATDTQYF. The whole variable domain, remainder taken from reference TRBV7-8 and TRBJ2-3, is GAGVSQSPRYKVAKRGQDVALRCDPISGHVSLFWYQQALGQGPEFLTYFQNEAQLDKSGLPSDRFFAERPEGSVSTLKIQRTQQEDSAVYLCASSLAASGGATDTQYFGPGTRLTVL.